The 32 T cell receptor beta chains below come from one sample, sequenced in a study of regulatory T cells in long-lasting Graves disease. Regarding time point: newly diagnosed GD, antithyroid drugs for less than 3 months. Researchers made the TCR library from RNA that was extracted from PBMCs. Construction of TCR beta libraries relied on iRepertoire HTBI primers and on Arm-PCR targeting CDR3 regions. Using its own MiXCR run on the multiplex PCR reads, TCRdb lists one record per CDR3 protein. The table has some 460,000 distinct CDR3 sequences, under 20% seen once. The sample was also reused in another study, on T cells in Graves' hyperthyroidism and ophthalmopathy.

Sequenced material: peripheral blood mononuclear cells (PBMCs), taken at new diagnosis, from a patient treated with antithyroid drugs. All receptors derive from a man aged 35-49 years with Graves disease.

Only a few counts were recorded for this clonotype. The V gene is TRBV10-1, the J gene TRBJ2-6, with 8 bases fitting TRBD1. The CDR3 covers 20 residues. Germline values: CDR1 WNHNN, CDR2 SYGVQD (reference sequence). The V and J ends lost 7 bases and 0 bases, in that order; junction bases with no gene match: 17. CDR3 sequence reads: CASIPDRVLEIYSGANVLTF. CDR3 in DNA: TGCGCCAGCATCCCGGACAGGGTCCTCGAAATTTACTCTGGGGCCAACGTCCTGACTTTC.

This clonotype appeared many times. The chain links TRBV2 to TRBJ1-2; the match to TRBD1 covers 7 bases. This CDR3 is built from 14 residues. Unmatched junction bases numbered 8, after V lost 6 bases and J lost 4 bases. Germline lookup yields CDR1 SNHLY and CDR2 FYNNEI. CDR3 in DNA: TGTGCCAGCAGGGGACAGAAGGGGGGCTATGGCTACACCTTC. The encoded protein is CASRGQKGGYGYTF.

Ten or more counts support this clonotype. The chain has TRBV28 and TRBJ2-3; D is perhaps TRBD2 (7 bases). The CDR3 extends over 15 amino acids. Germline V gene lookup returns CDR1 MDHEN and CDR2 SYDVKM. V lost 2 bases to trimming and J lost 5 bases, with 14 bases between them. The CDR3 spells CASSLGGGGGDTQYF. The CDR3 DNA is TGTGCCAGCAGTTTAGGGGGGGGCGGGGGAGATACGCAGTATTTT.

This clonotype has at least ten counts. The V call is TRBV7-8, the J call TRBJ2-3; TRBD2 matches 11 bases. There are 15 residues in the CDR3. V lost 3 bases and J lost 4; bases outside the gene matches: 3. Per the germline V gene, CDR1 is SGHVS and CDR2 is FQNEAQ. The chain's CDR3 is CASSLGSGRADTQYF. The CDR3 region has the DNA TGTGCCAGCAGCTTGGGTAGCGGGAGGGCAGATACGCAGTATTTT.

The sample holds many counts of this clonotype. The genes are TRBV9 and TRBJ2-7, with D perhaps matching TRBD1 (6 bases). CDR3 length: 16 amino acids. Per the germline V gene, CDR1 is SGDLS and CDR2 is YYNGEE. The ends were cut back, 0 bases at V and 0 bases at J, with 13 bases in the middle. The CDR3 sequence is CASSVGGGASSYEQYF. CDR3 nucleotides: TGTGCCAGCAGCGTAGGAGGGGGAGCGAGCTCCTACGAGCAGTACTTC. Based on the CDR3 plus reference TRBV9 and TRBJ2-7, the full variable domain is DSGVTQTPKHLITATGQRVTLRCSPRSGDLSVYWYQQSLDQGLQFLIQYYNGEERAKGNILERFSAQQFPDLHSELNLSSLELGDSALYFCASSVGGGASSYEQYFGPGTRLTVT.

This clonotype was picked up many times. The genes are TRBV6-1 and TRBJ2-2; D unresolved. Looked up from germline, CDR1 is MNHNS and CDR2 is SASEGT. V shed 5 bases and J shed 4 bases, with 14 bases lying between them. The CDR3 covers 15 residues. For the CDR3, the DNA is TGTGCCAGCAGTCCGGGCCCCCCACCCACCGGGGAGCTGTTTTTT. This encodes CASSPGPPPTGELFF.

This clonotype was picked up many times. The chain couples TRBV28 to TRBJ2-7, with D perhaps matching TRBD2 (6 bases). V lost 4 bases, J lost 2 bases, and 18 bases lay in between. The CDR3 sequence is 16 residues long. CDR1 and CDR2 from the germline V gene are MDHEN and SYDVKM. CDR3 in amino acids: CASSYLGVAETYEQYF. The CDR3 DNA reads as TGTGCCAGCAGTTACTTGGGAGTAGCGGAGACCTACGAGCAGTACTTC.

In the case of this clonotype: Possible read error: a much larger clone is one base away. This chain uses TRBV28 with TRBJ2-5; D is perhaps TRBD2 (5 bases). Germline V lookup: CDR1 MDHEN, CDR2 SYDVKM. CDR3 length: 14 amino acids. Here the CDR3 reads CTSSLEGRQETQYF. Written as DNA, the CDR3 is TGTACCAGCAGTTTAGAGGGCCGTCAAGAGACCCAGTACTTC. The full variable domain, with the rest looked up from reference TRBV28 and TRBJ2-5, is DVKVTQSSRYLVKRTGEKVFLECVQDMDHENMFWYRQDPGLGLRLIYFSYDVKMKEKGDIPEGYSVSREKKERFSLILESASTNQTSMYLCTSSLEGRQETQYFGPGTRLLVL.

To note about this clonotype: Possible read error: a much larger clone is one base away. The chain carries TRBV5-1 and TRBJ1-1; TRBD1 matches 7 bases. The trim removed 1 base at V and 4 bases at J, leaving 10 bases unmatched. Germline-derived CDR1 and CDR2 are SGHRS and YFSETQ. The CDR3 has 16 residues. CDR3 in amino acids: CASSLLGQDSSTEAFF. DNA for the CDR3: TGCGCCAGCAGCTTGTTAGGACAGGACTCGAGCACTGAAGCTTTCTTT.

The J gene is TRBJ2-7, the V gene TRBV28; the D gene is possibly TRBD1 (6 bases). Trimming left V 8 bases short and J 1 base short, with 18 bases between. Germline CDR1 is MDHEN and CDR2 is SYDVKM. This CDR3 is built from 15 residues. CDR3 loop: CASGGSGTLSYEQYF. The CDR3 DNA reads TGTGCCAGCGGAGGCTCCGGGACACTATCCTACGAGCAGTACTTC. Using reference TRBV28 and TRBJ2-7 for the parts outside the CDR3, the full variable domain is DVKVTQSSRYLVKRTGEKVFLECVQDMDHENMFWYRQDPGLGLRLIYFSYDVKMKEKGDIPEGYSVSREKKERFSLILESASTNQTSMYLCASGGSGTLSYEQYFGPGTRLTVT.

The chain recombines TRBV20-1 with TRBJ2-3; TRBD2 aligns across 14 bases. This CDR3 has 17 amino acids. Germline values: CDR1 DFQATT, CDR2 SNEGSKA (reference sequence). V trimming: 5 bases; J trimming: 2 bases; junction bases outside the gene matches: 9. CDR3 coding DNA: TGCAGTGCTTGGCCCGGGACTAGCGGGAGTCCCACAGATACGCAGTATTTT. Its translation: CSAWPGTSGSPTDTQYF.

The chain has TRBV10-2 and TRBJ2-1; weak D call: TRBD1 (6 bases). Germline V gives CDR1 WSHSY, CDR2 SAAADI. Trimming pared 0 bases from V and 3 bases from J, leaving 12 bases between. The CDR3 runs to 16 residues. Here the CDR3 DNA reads TGCGCCAGCAGTGAGTCAGGGGGATCATTCTACAATGAGCAGTTCTTC. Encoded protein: CASSESGGSFYNEQFF.

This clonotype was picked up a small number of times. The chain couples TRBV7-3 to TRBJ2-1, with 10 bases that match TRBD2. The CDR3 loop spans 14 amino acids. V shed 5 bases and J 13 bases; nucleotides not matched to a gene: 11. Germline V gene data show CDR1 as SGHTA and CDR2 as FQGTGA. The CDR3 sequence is CASSEGLAPGLQFF. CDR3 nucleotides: TGTGCCAGCAGCGAGGGACTAGCGCCGGGCCTTCAGTTCTTC.

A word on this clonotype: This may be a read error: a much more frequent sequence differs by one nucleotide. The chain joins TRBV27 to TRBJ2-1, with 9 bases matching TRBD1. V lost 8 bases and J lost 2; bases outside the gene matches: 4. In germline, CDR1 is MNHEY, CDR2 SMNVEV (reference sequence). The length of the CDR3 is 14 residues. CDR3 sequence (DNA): TGTGCCAGCGCCGACAGGGGGGCCTACAATGAGCAGTTCTTC. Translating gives CASADRGAYNEQFF.

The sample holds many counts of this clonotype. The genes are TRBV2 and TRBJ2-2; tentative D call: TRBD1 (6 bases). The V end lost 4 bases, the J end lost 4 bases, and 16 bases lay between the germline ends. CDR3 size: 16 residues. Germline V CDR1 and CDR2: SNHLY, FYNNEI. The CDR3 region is CASSGNRAAATGELFF. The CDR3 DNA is TGTGCCAGCAGTGGGAACAGGGCTGCGGCCACCGGGGAGCTGTTTTTT.

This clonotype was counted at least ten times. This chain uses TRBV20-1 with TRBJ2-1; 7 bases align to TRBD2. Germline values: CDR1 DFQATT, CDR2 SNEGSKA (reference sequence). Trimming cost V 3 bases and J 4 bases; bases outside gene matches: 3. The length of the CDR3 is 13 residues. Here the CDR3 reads CSARWREYNEQFF. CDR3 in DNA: TGCAGTGCTAGGTGGCGGGAGTACAATGAGCAGTTCTTC.

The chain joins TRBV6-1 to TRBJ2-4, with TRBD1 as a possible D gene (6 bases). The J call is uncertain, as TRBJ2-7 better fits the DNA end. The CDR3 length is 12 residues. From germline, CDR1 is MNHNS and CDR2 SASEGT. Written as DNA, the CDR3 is TGTGCCAGCAGTAACAGGGTCTACGAGCAGTACTTC. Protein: CASSNRVYEQYF.

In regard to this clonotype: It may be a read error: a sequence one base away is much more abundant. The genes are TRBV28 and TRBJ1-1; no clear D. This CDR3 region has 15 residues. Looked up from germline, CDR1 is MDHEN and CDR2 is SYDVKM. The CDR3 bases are TGTGCCGGCAGTCTATTCGGTCGGACGAACACTGAAGCTTTCTTT. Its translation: CAGSLFGRTNTEAFF.

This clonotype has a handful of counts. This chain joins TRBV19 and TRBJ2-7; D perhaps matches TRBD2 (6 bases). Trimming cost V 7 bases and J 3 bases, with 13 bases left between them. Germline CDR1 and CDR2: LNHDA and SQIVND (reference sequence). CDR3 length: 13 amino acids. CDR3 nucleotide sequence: TGTGCCAGTACCAACTCGCGGGGCTACGAGCAGTACTTC. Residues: CASTNSRGYEQYF.

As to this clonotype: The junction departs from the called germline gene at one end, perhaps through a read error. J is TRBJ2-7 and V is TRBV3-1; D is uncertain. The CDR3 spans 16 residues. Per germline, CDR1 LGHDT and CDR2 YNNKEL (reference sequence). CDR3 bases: TGTGCCAGCGGCCAAGCTTCAAGAGGCCTAACCTACGAGCAGTACTTC. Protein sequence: CASGQASRGLTYEQYF.

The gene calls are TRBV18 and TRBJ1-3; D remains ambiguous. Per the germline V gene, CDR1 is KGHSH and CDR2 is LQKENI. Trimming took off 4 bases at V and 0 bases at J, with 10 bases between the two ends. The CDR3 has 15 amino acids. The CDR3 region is CASSRSTDSGNTIYF. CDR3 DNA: TGTGCCAGCTCACGATCCACAGACTCTGGAAACACCATATATTTT.

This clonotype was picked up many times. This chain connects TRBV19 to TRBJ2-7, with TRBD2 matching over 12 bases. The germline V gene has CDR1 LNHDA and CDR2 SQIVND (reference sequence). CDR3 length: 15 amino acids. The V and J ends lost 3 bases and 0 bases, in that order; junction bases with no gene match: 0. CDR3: CASSMTSGSSYEQYF. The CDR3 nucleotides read TGTGCCAGTAGTATGACTAGCGGGAGCTCCTACGAGCAGTACTTC.

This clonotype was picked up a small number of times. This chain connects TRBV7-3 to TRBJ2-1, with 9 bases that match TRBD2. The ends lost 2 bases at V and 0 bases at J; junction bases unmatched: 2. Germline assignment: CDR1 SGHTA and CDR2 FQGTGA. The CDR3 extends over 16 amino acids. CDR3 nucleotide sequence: TGTGCCAGCAGCTTACGACTAGCGGTCTCCTACAATGAGCAGTTCTTC. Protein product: CASSLRLAVSYNEQFF.

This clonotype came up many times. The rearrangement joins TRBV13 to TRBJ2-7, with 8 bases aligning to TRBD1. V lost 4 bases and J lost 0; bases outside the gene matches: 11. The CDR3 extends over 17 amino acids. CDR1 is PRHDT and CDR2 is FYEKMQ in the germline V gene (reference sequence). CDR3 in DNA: TGTGCCAGCAGCTCCACCTCCCAGGGGGCAAGCTCCTACGAGCAGTACTTC. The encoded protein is CASSSTSQGASSYEQYF.

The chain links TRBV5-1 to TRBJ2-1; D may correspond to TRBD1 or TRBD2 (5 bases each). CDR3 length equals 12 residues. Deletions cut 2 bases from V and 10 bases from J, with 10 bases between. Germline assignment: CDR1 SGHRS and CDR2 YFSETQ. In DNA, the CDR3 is TGCGCCAGCAGCTTTACCGGGACCGAGCAGTTCTTC. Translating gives CASSFTGTEQFF.

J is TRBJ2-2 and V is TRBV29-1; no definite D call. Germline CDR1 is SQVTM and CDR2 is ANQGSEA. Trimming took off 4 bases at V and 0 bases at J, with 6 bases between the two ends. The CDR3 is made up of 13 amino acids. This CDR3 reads CSVGRSNTGELFF. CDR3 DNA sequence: TGCAGCGTTGGGCGGTCGAACACCGGGGAGCTGTTTTTT.

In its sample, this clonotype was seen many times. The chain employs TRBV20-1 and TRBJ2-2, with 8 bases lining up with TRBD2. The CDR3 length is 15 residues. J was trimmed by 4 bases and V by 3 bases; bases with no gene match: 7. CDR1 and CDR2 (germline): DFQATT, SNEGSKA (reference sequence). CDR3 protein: CSARPGTRPTGELFF. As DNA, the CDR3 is TGCAGTGCTAGGCCCGGGACTAGACCCACCGGGGAGCTGTTTTTT.

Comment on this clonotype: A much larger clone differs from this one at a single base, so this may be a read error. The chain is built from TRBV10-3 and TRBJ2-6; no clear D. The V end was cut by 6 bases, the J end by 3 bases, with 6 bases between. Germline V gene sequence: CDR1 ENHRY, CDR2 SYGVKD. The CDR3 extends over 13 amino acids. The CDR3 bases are TGTGCCATCAGCGACCATGGGGCCAACGTCCTGACTTTC. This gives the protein CAISDHGANVLTF.

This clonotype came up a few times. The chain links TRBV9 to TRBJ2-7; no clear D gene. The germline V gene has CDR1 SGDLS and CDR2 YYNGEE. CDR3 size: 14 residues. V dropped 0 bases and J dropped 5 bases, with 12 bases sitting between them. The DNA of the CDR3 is TGTGCCAGCAGCGTAGGACTCTCAATTAACGAGCAGTACTTC. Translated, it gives CASSVGLSINEQYF. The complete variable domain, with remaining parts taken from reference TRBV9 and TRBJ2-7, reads DSGVTQTPKHLITATGQRVTLRCSPRSGDLSVYWYQQSLDQGLQFLIQYYNGEERAKGNILERFSAQQFPDLHSELNLSSLELGDSALYFCASSVGLSINEQYFGPGTRLTVT.

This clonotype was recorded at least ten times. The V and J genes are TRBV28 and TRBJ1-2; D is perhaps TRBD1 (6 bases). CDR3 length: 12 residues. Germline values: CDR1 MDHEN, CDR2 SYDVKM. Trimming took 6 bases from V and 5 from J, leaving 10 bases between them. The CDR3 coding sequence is TGTGCCAGCAGCCCCACAGGGTATGGCTACACCTTC. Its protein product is CASSPTGYGYTF.

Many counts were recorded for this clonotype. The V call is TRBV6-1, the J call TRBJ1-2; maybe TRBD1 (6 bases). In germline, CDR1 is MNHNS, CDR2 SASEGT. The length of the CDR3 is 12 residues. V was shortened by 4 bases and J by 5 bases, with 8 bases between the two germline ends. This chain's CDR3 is CASSGQGYGYTF. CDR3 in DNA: TGTGCCAGCAGTGGGCAGGGGTATGGCTACACCTTC.

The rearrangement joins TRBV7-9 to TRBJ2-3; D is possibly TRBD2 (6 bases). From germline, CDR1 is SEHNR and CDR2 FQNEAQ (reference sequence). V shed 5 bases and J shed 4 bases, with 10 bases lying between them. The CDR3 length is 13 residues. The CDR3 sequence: CASSRLAADTQYF. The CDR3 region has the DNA TGTGCCAGCAGCCGGTTAGCGGCAGATACGCAGTATTTT.